One and the same sample provided the 26 T cell receptor beta chains below, sequenced in a study of a mutant IDH1 vaccine in newly diagnosed glioma. As for time point: week 35, safety follow-up. In the vaccine, a single dose held 300 ug of the mutant IDH1 20-mer peptide, along with topical imiquimod. Their antigen targets remain unknown. Clones were sequenced by immunoSEQ multiplex PCR, and TCRdb holds only the in-frame ones, with some missing. The sample lists about 50,000 clones; approximately 80% were seen once. The sample here was PBMCs, taken from a glioma patient whose treatment included an IDH1 peptide vaccine. The receptor set was obtained from a man between 40 and 49 years old with glioma.

V usage is TRBV5-4 and J usage is TRBJ1-6; D unclear. CDR3 length: 14 amino acids. The germline V gene encodes CDR1 SGHNT and CDR2 YYREEE (reference sequence). V was trimmed by 4 bases and J by 6 bases, leaving 11 bases between them. The CDR3: CASSLDGSNSPLHF. The DNA for the CDR3 is TGTGCCAGCAGCCTTGACGGGTCTAATTCACCCCTCCACTTT.

This sequence joins TRBV5-4 and TRBJ2-3; 10 bases agree with TRBD2. Unmatched junction bases numbered 7, after V lost 0 bases and J lost 3 bases. From germline, CDR1 is SGHNT and CDR2 YYREEE (reference sequence). The CDR3 runs 17 residues. The CDR3 protein is CASSLVRLAGETDTQYF. Here the CDR3 DNA reads TGTGCCAGCAGCTTGGTCCGCCTAGCGGGAGAAACAGATACGCAGTATTTT.

The chain has TRBV19 and TRBJ2-6, with D possibly TRBD1 on 5 matching bases. Germline V gene data show CDR1 as LNHDA and CDR2 as SQIVND (reference sequence). The ends were cut back, 3 bases at V and 1 base at J, with 7 bases in the middle. The CDR3 consists of 15 residues. The CDR3, as DNA: TGTGCCAGTAGTATCCGACAGTCTGGGGCCAACGTCCTGACTTTC. This codes for CASSIRQSGANVLTF.

The V and J genes are TRBV6-5 and TRBJ1-5, with no clear D. The CDR3 is made up of 13 amino acids. Trimming left V 4 bases short and J 4 bases short, with 8 bases between. The germline V gene has CDR1 MNHEY and CDR2 SVGAGI. This CDR3 is CASSFGSNQPQHF. The CDR3 bases are TGTGCCAGCAGTTTTGGGTCTAATCAGCCCCAGCATTTT.

V is TRBV25-1 and J is TRBJ2-7; tentative D call: TRBD2 (5 bases). V shed 4 bases and J shed 3 bases, with 13 bases lying between them. Germline-derived CDR1 and CDR2 are MGHDK and SYGVNS. This CDR3 has 14 amino acids. CDR3 sequence: CASSGASLVYEQYF. CDR3 DNA: TGTGCCAGCAGTGGGGCTAGCCTTGTCTACGAGCAGTACTTC.

The rearrangement links TRBV19 to TRBJ2-1; D call uncertain. V was cut by 0 bases and J by 4 bases, with 7 bases left in between. CDR3 length: 14 amino acids. The germline V gene encodes CDR1 LNHDA and CDR2 SQIVND (reference sequence). The DNA of the CDR3 is TGTGCCAGTAGTATAGAAGGGCAATACAATGAGCAGTTCTTC. Translation: CASSIEGQYNEQFF.

The J gene is TRBJ2-7, the V gene TRBV7-6; D not certain. With 2 bases removed from V and 0 bases from J, the gap between germline ends came to 8 bases. This CDR3 has 14 amino acids. The germline CDR1 and CDR2 sequences are SGHVS and FNYEAQ. CDR3 DNA sequence: TGTGCCAGCAGCTTAAGCCCAACCTCCTACGAGCAGTACTTC. Translating it yields CASSLSPTSYEQYF.

This clone was seen a single time. The chain has TRBV19 and TRBJ2-1; possibly TRBD1 or TRBD2 for D (5 bases each). This CDR3 is built from 17 residues. Trimming took off 3 bases at V and 7 bases at J, with 22 bases between the two ends. Germline V lookup: CDR1 LNHDA, CDR2 SQIVND (reference sequence). In DNA form, the CDR3 reads TGTGCCAGTAGTATCGGGATCCGGGACCTAACCCAGAATGAGCAGTTCTTC. Its translation is CASSIGIRDLTQNEQFF.

The CDR3 nucleotides read TGTGCCAGCTCACCACAGTCCGGGGCCAGAGATACGCAGTATTTT. This encodes CASSPQSGARDTQYF. The chain combines TRBV18 with TRBJ2-3; perhaps D is TRBD1 or TRBD2 (5 bases each). This CDR3 spans 15 amino acids. Germline CDR1 is KGHSH and CDR2 is LQKENI. Deletions cut 1 base from V and 5 bases from J, with 13 bases between.

The chain is built from TRBV4-3 and TRBJ2-3, with 11 bases lining up with TRBD2. The CDR3 has 17 amino acids. The V and J ends lost 2 bases and 1 base, in that order; junction bases with no gene match: 5. The germline V gene encodes CDR1 LGHNA and CDR2 YSLEER. The CDR3 region is CASSQFTSGGGTDTQYF. CDR3 sequence (DNA): TGCGCCAGCAGCCAATTCACTAGCGGGGGCGGCACAGATACGCAGTATTTT.

The chain couples TRBV4-3 to TRBJ2-6, with 10 bases fitting TRBD2. Germline CDR1 reads LGHNA; CDR2 reads YSLEER. Trimming took 0 bases from V and 3 from J; bases not matched to a gene: 8. The CDR3 length is 19 residues. The CDR3 spells CASSQDILAGAYGANVLTF. DNA of the CDR3: TGCGCCAGCAGCCAAGATATCCTAGCGGGAGCTTATGGGGCCAACGTCCTGACTTTC.

The chain links TRBV4-3 to TRBJ2-1; no firm D call. This CDR3 region has 16 residues. The V gene's germline CDR1 is LGHNA and CDR2 YSLEER. V lost 4 bases and J lost 4, with 17 bases in between. For the CDR3, the DNA is TGCGCCAGCAGCCTTACCCAGATAACGAGTTACAATGAGCAGTTCTTC. It translates to CASSLTQITSYNEQFF.

The gene calls are TRBV6-5 and TRBJ1-1; D remains unclear. Trimming shortened V by 3 bases and J by 5 bases, and 13 bases separated the two germline ends. The germline V gene encodes CDR1 MNHEY and CDR2 SVGAGI. The CDR3 extends over 14 amino acids. The CDR3 nucleotides are TGTGCCAGCAGTTATTTAGGGAGGAGGACTGAAGCTTTCTTT. Amino acids: CASSYLGRRTEAFF.

The V gene is TRBV10-3, the J gene TRBJ2-1; 9 bases map to TRBD2. CDR3 length equals 14 residues. V lost 8 bases to trimming and J lost 1 base; unmatched junction nucleotides: 3. Germline V CDR1 and CDR2: ENHRY, SYGVKD. DNA for the CDR3: TGTGCCATCCTAGCGGGAACATCCTACAATGAGCAGTTCTTC. It encodes CAILAGTSYNEQFF.

This clone was detected only a few times. The gene calls are TRBV18 and TRBJ2-7; D uncertain. Germline CDR1 and CDR2: KGHSH and LQKENI. V was pared by 1 base and J by 3 bases, with 7 bases between. The CDR3 runs 13 residues. The chain's CDR3 is CASSPRTDYEQYF. The CDR3 bases are TGTGCCAGCTCACCACGTACAGACTACGAGCAGTACTTC.

The V call is TRBV10-3, the J call TRBJ2-3; 9 bases are a match to TRBD1. The J segment lost 3 bases and the V segment lost 2 bases, leaving 9 bases of the junction unmatched. From germline, CDR1 is ENHRY and CDR2 SYGVKD. The length of the CDR3 is 17 residues. The CDR3 is CAISETGQGTGTDTQYF. The CDR3 region has the DNA TGTGCCATCAGTGAGACCGGACAGGGGACGGGTACAGATACGCAGTATTTT.

The chain combines TRBV2 with TRBJ2-3; TRBD2 matches 12 bases. The CDR3 covers 16 residues. Trimming at V came to 6 bases and at J to 2 bases, leaving 6 bases not matched to a gene. CDR1 and CDR2 from the germline V gene are SNHLY and FYNNEI. For the CDR3, the DNA is TGTGCCAGCAGATATGGACTAGCGGGAAACACAGATACGCAGTATTTT. Translation: CASRYGLAGNTDTQYF.

This rearrangement joins TRBV7-2 to TRBJ2-1; 9 nucleotides line up with TRBD2. The ends lost 1 base at V and 3 bases at J; junction bases unmatched: 4. This CDR3 is built from 16 residues. Germline loops: CDR1 SGHTA, CDR2 FQGNSA. The CDR3 DNA is TGTGCCAGCAGCTTAGGTCCTAGCGGGATCTACAATGAGCAGTTCTTC. It codes for CASSLGPSGIYNEQFF.

V is TRBV11-2 and J is TRBJ1-2, with TRBD1 matching 7 bases. This CDR3 region has 15 residues. J was trimmed by 3 bases and V by 1 base; bases with no gene match: 5. Per germline, CDR1 SGHAT and CDR2 FQNNGV. CDR3 coding DNA: TGTGCCAGCAGCTTAGTTTTCGGGACAGACTATGGCTACACCTTC. Translating it yields CASSLVFGTDYGYTF.

This clone was picked up a small number of times. The V gene is TRBV11-2, the J gene TRBJ1-2; 7 nucleotides agree with TRBD1. Germline CDR1 reads SGHAT; CDR2 reads FQNNGV. The length of the CDR3 is 15 residues. Losses at the gene ends were 5 bases for V and 4 bases for J; bases not matched to a gene: 10. The CDR3 bases are TGTGCCAGCAGCCCCCAGCCCGGACAGGCCTATGGCTACACCTTC. As protein: CASSPQPGQAYGYTF.

Only one count was recorded for this clone. The chain joins TRBV28 to TRBJ1-2; 7 bases map to TRBD1. The length of the CDR3 is 12 residues. Trimming cost V 10 bases and J 4 bases; bases outside gene matches: 6. Germline V CDR1 and CDR2: MDHEN, SYDVKM. Written as DNA, the CDR3 is TGTGCCATCAAAGACAGGGCCTATGGCTACACCTTC. Protein product: CAIKDRAYGYTF.

V and J are TRBV5-5 and TRBJ2-2; TRBD2 agrees at 7 bases. Germline CDR1 reads SGHKS; CDR2 reads YYEKEE (reference sequence). This CDR3 contains 14 residues. V trimming: 5 bases; J trimming: 2 bases; junction bases outside the gene matches: 3. The CDR3 DNA is TGTGCCAGCAGGCGGGAGATTAACACCGGGGAGCTGTTTTTT. Its protein product is CASRREINTGELFF.

CDR3 residues: CASRVGGITEAFF. CDR3 coding DNA: TGTGCCAGCAGAGTCGGGGGAATCACTGAAGCTTTCTTT. The rearrangement links TRBV25-1 to TRBJ1-1; TRBD1 is a possible D gene (5 bases). The germline CDR1 and CDR2 sequences are MGHDK and SYGVNS. This CDR3 is built from 13 residues. Trimming cost V 6 bases and J 4 bases, with 12 bases left between them. Using reference TRBV25-1 and TRBJ1-1 for the parts outside the CDR3, the full variable domain is EADIYQTPRYLVIGTGKKITLECSQTMGHDKMYWYQQDPGMELHLIHYSYGVNSTEKGDLSSESTVSRIRTEHFPLTLESARPSHTSQYLCASRVGGITEAFFGQGTRLTVV.

This sequence joins TRBV15 and TRBJ1-5; TRBD1 is a possible D gene (5 bases). Germline-derived CDR1 and CDR2 are LNHNV and YYDKDF (reference sequence). The ends were cut back, 0 bases at V and 4 bases at J, with 7 bases in the middle. The CDR3 consists of 14 residues. CDR3 protein: CATSRDQGNQPQHF. The CDR3 DNA reads as TGTGCCACCAGCAGAGATCAGGGTAATCAGCCCCAGCATTTT.

The chain is built from TRBV28 and TRBJ2-5, with D maybe TRBD2 (7 bases). The CDR3 spans 13 residues. CDR1 is MDHEN, CDR2 SYDVKM, per germline. Between the trimmed V and J ends, which lost 6 bases and 2 bases, there was a span of 10 bases. CDR3 amino acids: CASRRGGQETQYF. In nucleotides, the CDR3 is TGTGCCAGCAGGAGGGGGGGGCAAGAGACCCAGTACTTC.

This chain uses TRBV5-6 with TRBJ2-1, with a tentative D call TRBD1 (5 bases). V dropped 3 bases and J dropped 1 base, with 23 bases sitting between them. This CDR3 contains 19 residues. CDR1 is SGHDT, CDR2 YYEEEE, per germline. The chain's CDR3 is CASSSLTTGPTFSYNEQFF. CDR3 coding DNA: TGTGCCAGCAGCTCCCTCACCACAGGACCCACTTTTTCCTACAATGAGCAGTTCTTC. Looking up the rest from reference TRBV5-6 and TRBJ2-1 gives the full variable domain: DAGVTQSPTHLIKTRGQQVTLRCSPKSGHDTVSWYQQALGQGPQFIFQYYEEEERQRGNFPDRFSGHQFPNYSSELNVNALLLGDSALYLCASSSLTTGPTFSYNEQFFGPGTRLTVL.